This T cell receptor beta chain was sequenced for a study of neurological immune-mediated disorders. Each CDR3 protein gets one entry after TCRdb re-called the 5' RACE reads with MiXCR. The sample has about 60,000 distinct CDR3 sequences; approximately 3.6% are singletons. Germline trimming cut 4 bases from V and 7 bases from J; bases unmatched to any gene: 1. CDR1 is SGHRS and CDR2 is YFSETQ in the germline V gene. This CDR3 region has 14 residues. In this sample, this clonotype turned up many times. Sequenced material: PBMCs. The chain has TRBV5-1 and TRBJ1-6; 11 bases are a match to TRBD1. The sequence derives from a woman aged 55 to 70 with multiple sclerosis. The CDR3 region is CASSRTGGNSPLHF. Here the CDR3 DNA reads TGCGCCAGCAGCCGGACAGGGGGCAATTCACCCCTCCACTTT.